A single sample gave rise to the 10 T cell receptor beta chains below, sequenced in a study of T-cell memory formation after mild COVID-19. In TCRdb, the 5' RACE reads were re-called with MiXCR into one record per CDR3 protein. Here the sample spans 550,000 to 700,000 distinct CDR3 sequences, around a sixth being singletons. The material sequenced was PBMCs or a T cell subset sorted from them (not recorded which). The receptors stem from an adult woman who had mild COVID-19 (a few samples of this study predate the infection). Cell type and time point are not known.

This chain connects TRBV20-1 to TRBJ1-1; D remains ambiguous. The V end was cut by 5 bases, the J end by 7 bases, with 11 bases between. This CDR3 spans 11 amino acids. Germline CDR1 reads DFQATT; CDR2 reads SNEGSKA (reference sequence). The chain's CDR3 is CSAPRGFEAFF. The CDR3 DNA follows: TGCAGTGCTCCCCGGGGTTTTGAAGCTTTCTTT.

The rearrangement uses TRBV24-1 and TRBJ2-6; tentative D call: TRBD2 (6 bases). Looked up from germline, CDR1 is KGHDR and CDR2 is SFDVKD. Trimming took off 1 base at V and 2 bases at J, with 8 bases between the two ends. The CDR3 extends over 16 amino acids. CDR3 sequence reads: CATSDFRGTGANVLTF. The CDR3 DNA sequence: TGTGCCACCAGTGATTTTCGGGGGACTGGGGCCAACGTCCTGACTTTC.

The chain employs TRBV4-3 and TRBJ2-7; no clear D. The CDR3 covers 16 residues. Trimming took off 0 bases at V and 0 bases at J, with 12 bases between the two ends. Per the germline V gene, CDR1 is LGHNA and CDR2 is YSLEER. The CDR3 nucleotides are TGCGCCAGCAGCCAAGAAGGCGGAGTAAGCTCCTACGAGCAGTACTTC. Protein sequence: CASSQEGGVSSYEQYF.

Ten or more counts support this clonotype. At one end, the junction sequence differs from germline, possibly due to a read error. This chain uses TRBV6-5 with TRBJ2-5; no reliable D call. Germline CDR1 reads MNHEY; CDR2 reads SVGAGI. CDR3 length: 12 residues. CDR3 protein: CASSNSVETQYF. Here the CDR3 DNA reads TGTGCCAGCAGTAACTCAGTGGAGACCCAGTACTTC.

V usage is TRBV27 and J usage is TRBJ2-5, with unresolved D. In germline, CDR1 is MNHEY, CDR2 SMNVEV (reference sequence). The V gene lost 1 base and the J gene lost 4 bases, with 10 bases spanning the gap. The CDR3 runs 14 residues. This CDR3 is CASSLYAFSETQYF. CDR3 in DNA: TGTGCCAGCAGTTTATATGCGTTCTCAGAGACCCAGTACTTC.

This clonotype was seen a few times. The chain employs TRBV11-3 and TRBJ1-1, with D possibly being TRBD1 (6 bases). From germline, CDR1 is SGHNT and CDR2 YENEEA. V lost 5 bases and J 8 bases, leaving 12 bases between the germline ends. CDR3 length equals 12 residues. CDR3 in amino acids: CASSLRTEEAFF. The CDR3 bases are TGTGCCAGCAGCCTACGGACAGAAGAAGCTTTCTTT.

CDR3: CASSPPGLAGAIAKNIQYF. The CDR3 DNA is TGTGCCAGCTCACCCCCCGGACTAGCGGGGGCTATAGCCAAAAACATTCAGTACTTC. The rearrangement joins TRBV18 to TRBJ2-4; 13 bases are a match to TRBD2. Looked up from germline, CDR1 is KGHSH and CDR2 is LQKENI. The V gene end was trimmed by 3 bases and the J gene end by 0 bases; junction bases not matched to a gene: 8. The CDR3 sequence is 19 residues long. The complete variable domain, with remaining parts taken from reference TRBV18 and TRBJ2-4, reads NAGVMQNPRHLVRRRGQEARLRCSPMKGHSHVYWYRQLPEEGLKFMVYLQKENIIDESGMPKERFSAEFPKEGPSILRIQQVVRGDSAAYFCASSPPGLAGAIAKNIQYFGAGTRLSVL.

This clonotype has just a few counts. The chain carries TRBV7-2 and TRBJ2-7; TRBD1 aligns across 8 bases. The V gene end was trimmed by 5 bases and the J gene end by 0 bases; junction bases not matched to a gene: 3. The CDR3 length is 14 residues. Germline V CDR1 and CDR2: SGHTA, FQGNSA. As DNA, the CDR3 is TGTGCCAGCAGCCAGGACAGGGCCTCCTACGAGCAGTACTTC. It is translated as CASSQDRASYEQYF.

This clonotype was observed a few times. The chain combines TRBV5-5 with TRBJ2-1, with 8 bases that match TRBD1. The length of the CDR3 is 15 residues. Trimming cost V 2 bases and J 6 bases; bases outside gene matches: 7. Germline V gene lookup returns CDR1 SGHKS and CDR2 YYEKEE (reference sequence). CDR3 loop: CASSFEGQVPNEQFF. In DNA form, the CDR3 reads TGTGCCAGCAGCTTTGAGGGACAGGTCCCCAATGAGCAGTTCTTC.

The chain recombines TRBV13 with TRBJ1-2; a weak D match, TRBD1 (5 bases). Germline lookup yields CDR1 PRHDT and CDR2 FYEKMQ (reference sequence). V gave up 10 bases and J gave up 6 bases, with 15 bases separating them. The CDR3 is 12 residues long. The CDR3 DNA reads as TGTGCCACCCGAGAGGGGTCGGATGGCTACACCTTC. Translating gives CATREGSDGYTF.